This entry lists 19 T cell receptor beta chains sequenced from one sample in a study of blood T cells in healthy people across ages. A second PCR of roughly 7 to 11 cycles used a sample-barcoded 5' primer and a J-beta primer mix. From the 5' RACE reads, TCRdb called clonotypes with MiXCR, one entry per CDR3 protein. Seen here are over 700,000 distinct CDR3 sequences, less than 70% observed once, and the top ten hold approximately 40%. Sequencing was performed on blood. These receptors were obtained from an elderly man in good health.

The chain has TRBV13 and TRBJ1-1; D call uncertain. Trimming took off 0 bases at V and 0 bases at J, with 11 bases between the two ends. CDR3 length equals 16 residues. Per germline, CDR1 PRHDT and CDR2 FYEKMQ (reference sequence). This CDR3 reads CASSLGRLRMNTEAFF. The CDR3 nucleotides are TGTGCCAGCAGCTTAGGGCGGTTACGGATGAACACTGAAGCTTTCTTT.

V and J are TRBV3-1 and TRBJ2-3; D not resolved. The CDR3 loop spans 14 amino acids. V lost 2 bases and J 2 bases, leaving 8 bases between the germline ends. Germline CDR1 and CDR2: LGHDT and YNNKEL (reference sequence). CDR3 bases: TGTGCCAGCAGCCAACCGACGGACACAGATACGCAGTATTTT. It specifies CASSQPTDTDTQYF.

The genes are TRBV4-2 and TRBJ2-7; 7 positions agree with TRBD1. V gave up 0 bases and J gave up 3 bases; unmatched junction bases: 2. The length of the CDR3 is 14 residues. The germline CDR1 and CDR2 sequences are LGHNA and YNFKEQ. DNA for the CDR3: TGTGCCAGCAGCCAAGAGAGACAGGGCTACGAGCAGTACTTC. This codes for CASSQERQGYEQYF.

The chain links TRBV5-5 to TRBJ2-1; 7 bases are shared with TRBD2. After removal of 7 bases from V and 8 bases from J, the junction contained 9 bases not matched to a gene. This CDR3 is built from 13 residues. Germline V lookup: CDR1 SGHKS, CDR2 YYEKEE (reference sequence). CDR3 region: CASGAGGSYEQFF. The CDR3 bases are TGTGCCAGCGGGGCTGGCGGGAGTTATGAGCAGTTCTTC. Full variable domain (outside the CDR3, taken from reference TRBV5-5 and TRBJ2-1): DAGVTQSPTHLIKTRGQQVTLRCSPISGHKSVSWYQQVLGQGPQFIFQYYEKEERGRGNFPDRFSARQFPNYSSELNVNALLLGDSALYLCASGAGGSYEQFFGPGTRLTVL.

The V and J genes are TRBV12-3 or TRBV12-4 and TRBJ2-1, with 9 bases that match TRBD1. Trimming at V came to 2 bases and at J to 0 bases, leaving 11 bases not matched to a gene. The CDR3 contains 19 residues. CDR3 DNA: TGTGCCAGCAGTTTATTGGAGACAGGGGGAGTGAGCTCCTACAATGAGCAGTTCTTC. This translates into CASSLLETGGVSSYNEQFF.

This chain uses TRBV12-3 or TRBV12-4 with TRBJ2-1; 13 bases fit TRBD2. This CDR3 is 15 amino acids long. After removal of 6 bases from V and 6 bases from J, the junction contained 5 bases not matched to a gene. CDR3 in DNA: TGTGCCAGCAGACTAGCGGGAGGGGAAGCCAATGAGCAGTTCTTC. Its translation is CASRLAGGEANEQFF.

This chain joins TRBV7-2 and TRBJ1-2; D remains ambiguous. Germline CDR1 reads SGHTA; CDR2 reads FQGNSA. The CDR3 is 15 residues long. The V gene lost 1 base and the J gene lost 6 bases, with 15 bases spanning the gap. CDR3: CASSLGRGPSDGYTF. For the CDR3, the DNA is TGTGCCAGCAGCTTAGGTCGCGGCCCATCCGATGGCTACACCTTC.

This clonotype occurred a few times. V gene TRBV7-2 combines with J gene TRBJ1-1; D might be TRBD1 (5 bases). Germline CDR1 reads SGHTA; CDR2 reads FQGNSA. V was pared by 5 bases and J by 1 base, with 11 bases between. The CDR3 is made up of 14 amino acids. CDR3 bases: TGTGCCAGCAGCAGGCGGGGGGGGAACACTGAAGCTTTCTTT. It translates to CASSRRGGNTEAFF.

This clonotype was observed a few times. V usage is TRBV3-1 and J usage is TRBJ2-3; the D gene is possibly TRBD2 (6 bases). V was clipped by 0 bases and J by 9 bases, with 13 bases between them. Germline CDR1 reads LGHDT; CDR2 reads YNNKEL (reference sequence). This CDR3 has 14 amino acids. The CDR3 sequence: CASSQEGRTGTQYF. As DNA, the CDR3 is TGTGCCAGCAGCCAAGAAGGGAGGACGGGGACGCAGTATTTT.

The chain has TRBV5-1 and TRBJ2-3; perhaps TRBD2 as D (6 bases). The germline gives CDR1 SGHRS, CDR2 YFSETQ. Trimming left V 4 bases short and J 2 bases short, with 14 bases between. The CDR3 is made up of 15 amino acids. The CDR3 DNA is TGCGCCAGCAGCGCGGGGCAGGGATTCACAGATACGCAGTATTTT. Translated: CASSAGQGFTDTQYF.

The chain combines TRBV6-5 with TRBJ2-7, with D tentatively TRBD1 or TRBD2 (5 bases each). Per germline, CDR1 MNHEY and CDR2 SVGAGI. The CDR3 has 14 residues. V was cut by 0 bases and J by 2 bases, with 8 bases left in between. The CDR3 DNA reads as TGTGCCAGCAGTTACTCGCCGGGGCCCTACGAGCAGTACTTC. Its translation: CASSYSPGPYEQYF.

This clonotype showed up many times. The chain uses TRBV7-2 and TRBJ2-5; possibly TRBD2 for D (5 bases). Trimming took off 0 bases at V and 0 bases at J, with 8 bases between the two ends. Germline-derived CDR1 and CDR2 are SGHTA and FQGNSA. CDR3 length: 15 residues. The CDR3 is CASSLAPTNQETQYF. The CDR3 DNA follows: TGTGCCAGCAGCTTAGCGCCGACTAACCAAGAGACCCAGTACTTC.

This clonotype was seen at least ten times. V and J are TRBV25-1 and TRBJ2-5; TRBD2 might be the D (6 bases). V was shortened by 3 bases and J by 11 bases, with 13 bases between the two germline ends. Germline loops: CDR1 MGHDK, CDR2 SYGVNS. The CDR3 is 12 amino acids. CDR3 region: CASSDPRREQYF. For the CDR3, the DNA is TGTGCCAGCAGTGACCCGAGGAGGGAGCAGTACTTC.

On this clonotype itself: A much larger clone differs by one base, so this may be a read error. This chain links TRBV24-1 with TRBJ2-1; no reliable D call. Germline-derived CDR1 and CDR2 are KGHDR and SFDVKD. The CDR3 sequence is 13 residues long. V gave up 3 bases and J gave up 13 bases, with 15 bases separating them. CDR3 sequence: CATSDGKQETQFF. As DNA, the CDR3 is TGTGCCACCAGTGATGGGAAGCAAGAGACCCAGTTCTTC.

This clonotype has a single count. The chain couples TRBV25-1 to TRBJ1-4; 8 positions agree with TRBD1. Germline lookup yields CDR1 MGHDK and CDR2 SYGVNS. The CDR3 has 15 residues. V dropped 6 bases and J dropped 6; count of bases not matched to a gene: 9. DNA for the CDR3: TGTGCCAGCAGGGGGGACAGGCAGTATGATGAAAAACTGTTTTTT. This gives the protein CASRGDRQYDEKLFF.

The genes are TRBV5-1 and TRBJ2-1; 10 bases map to TRBD2. CDR1 is SGHRS, CDR2 YFSETQ, per germline. Unmatched junction bases numbered 6, after V lost 7 bases and J lost 2 bases. There are 15 residues in the CDR3. The CDR3 sequence is CASGLTSGTYNEQFF. In nucleotides, the CDR3 is TGCGCCAGCGGACTAACTAGCGGGACCTACAATGAGCAGTTCTTC.

The chain employs TRBV2 and TRBJ2-2; D is uncertain. The CDR3 contains 14 residues. V was pared by 7 bases and J by 0 bases, with 9 bases between. The germline V gene has CDR1 SNHLY and CDR2 FYNNEI. The DNA of the CDR3 is TGTGCCAGCAATTTAGCCCCGAACACCGGGGAGCTGTTTTTT. Amino acid sequence: CASNLAPNTGELFF.

The CDR3 region has the DNA TGTGCTGGTGCCCCGGGAACGGAGACCCAGTACTTC. It codes for CAGAPGTETQYF. The chain has TRBV12-5 and TRBJ2-5; a possible D gene is TRBD2 (5 bases). The V end was cut by 11 bases, the J end by 5 bases, with 15 bases between. The CDR3 sequence is 12 residues long. The germline CDR1 and CDR2 sequences are LGHNT and FRNRAP. Together with reference TRBV12-5 and TRBJ2-5, the CDR3 gives the full variable domain: DARVTQTPRHKVTEMGQEVTMRCQPILGHNTVFWYRQTMMQGLELLAYFRNRAPLDDSGMPKDRFSAEMPDATLATLKIQPSEPRDSAVYFCAGAPGTETQYFGPGTRLLVL.

The CDR3 DNA reads as TGTGCCAGCAGCTTAACTAGCGGGAACGCAGATACGCAGTATTTT. It translates to CASSLTSGNADTQYF. The chain is built from TRBV7-2 and TRBJ2-3, with 10 bases matching TRBD2. Germline trimming cut 2 bases from V and 4 bases from J; bases unmatched to any gene: 3. CDR1 SGHTA and CDR2 FQGNSA come from the germline V gene. The CDR3 has 15 amino acids.